A selection of T cell receptor beta chains follows, all from one sample in a study of metastatic and nonmetastatic thyroid tumors. TCRdb recomputed clones from the PCR reads via MiXCR. Here the sample spans just over 20,000 clones, roughly an eighth being singletons. The sample was blood. These receptors were collected from a female donor with papillary thyroid cancer or a benign thyroid nodule (not recorded which). Some clones in this sample may be carry-over from other donors' samples. CDR3s include the opening cysteine and the closing phenylalanine or tryptophan. The D gene is left open where the match is weak. Size tells how often a clone was seen (once, few, many) or the class of an expanded clone, and some rows leave it out.

j_call v_call clone_size cdr3_length d_call cdr3_aa cdr3_nt
TRBJ2-7 TRBV6-1 medium-sized 17 TRBD2 CASREGTSGTKAYEQYF TGTGCCAGCAGAGAGGGGACTAGCGGGACCAAAGCCTACGAGCAGTACTTC
TRBJ1-1 TRBV7-2 many 14 TRBD1 CASSLGQGNTEAFF TGTGCCAGCAGCTTAGGACAGGGGAACACTGAAGCTTTCTTT
TRBJ2-2 TRBV19 - 11 - CASSMSWELFF TGTGCCAGTAGTATGTCCTGGGAGCTGTTTTTT
TRBJ1-4 TRBV12-3/TRBV12-4 few 15 - CASRWRGLANEKLLF TGTGCCAGCCGATGGAGGGGTCTCGCTAATGAAAAACTGCTTTTT
TRBJ1-2 TRBV28 medium-sized 14 - CASSLYRSNYGYTF TGTGCCAGCAGTTTATACAGGAGTAACTATGGCTACACCTTC
TRBJ1-3 TRBV30 - 13 - CAWSPTGGNTIYF TGTGCCTGGAGTCCCACAGGGGGAAACACCATATATTTT
TRBJ1-5 TRBV25-1 many 15 - CASSGSTGNYQPQHF TGTGCCAGCAGTGGATCGACAGGCAACTATCAGCCCCAGCATTTT
TRBJ2-5 TRBV9 many 15 - CASSPEEGVGETQYF TGTGCCAGCAGCCCAGAGGAGGGAGTGGGGGAGACCCAGTACTTC
TRBJ1-2 TRBV28 - 14 - CASSILPGTKGYTF TGTGCCAGCAGTATACTACCGGGAACCAAAGGCTACACCTTC
TRBJ1-2 TRBV18 many 11 - CASSPGTSYTF TGTGCCAGCTCACCAGGGACTAGCTACACCTTC
TRBJ2-5 TRBV13 many 14 - CASSLAGLEETQYF TGTGCCAGCAGCTTAGCCGGACTGGAAGAGACCCAGTACTTC
TRBJ1-2 TRBV11-2 many 12 - CASSLNGLGYTF TGTGCCAGCAGCTTAAACGGGCTCGGCTACACCTTC
TRBJ1-1 TRBV5-1 - 13 - CASSWGTGTEAFF TGCGCCAGCAGCTGGGGGACCGGCACTGAAGCTTTCTTT
TRBJ2-2 TRBV5-4 many 15 TRBD1 CASRHRGSSTGELFF TGTGCCAGCAGACACAGGGGGTCGAGCACCGGGGAGCTGTTTTTT
TRBJ2-3 TRBV3-1 many 15 - CASSPPSVPTDTQYF TGTGCCAGCAGCCCGCCCAGTGTCCCCACAGATACGCAGTATTTT
TRBJ1-6 TRBV24-1 many 17 TRBD1 CATSEPDRGLSNSPLHF TGTGCCACCAGTGAGCCCGACAGGGGACTCTCCAATTCACCCCTCCACTTT
TRBJ1-2 TRBV27 many 16 - CASSLSAGTSNYGYTF TGTGCCAGCAGTTTATCGGCCGGGACCTCCAACTATGGCTACACCTTC
TRBJ2-1 TRBV10-3 many 13 TRBD2 CAISESLAGEQFF TGTGCCATCAGTGAGTCCCTAGCGGGTGAGCAGTTCTTC
TRBJ2-7 TRBV7-2 - 14 TRBD1 CASSPWTGVYEHYF TGTGCCAGCAGCCCATGGACAGGGGTCTACGAGCATTACTTC
TRBJ1-2 TRBV18 many 15 - CASSPRSEELYGYTF TGTGCCAGCTCACCACGGTCTGAGGAACTATACGGCTACACCTTC
TRBJ1-1 TRBV12-3/TRBV12-4 many 16 TRBD1 CASNPRGFRMNTEAFF TGTGCCAGCAACCCCAGGGGGTTTCGGATGAACACTGAAGCTTTCTTT
TRBJ2-1 TRBV7-2 many 13 TRBD1 CASSAGQDLEQFF TGTGCCAGCAGCGCAGGACAGGACCTGGAGCAGTTCTTC
TRBJ1-5 TRBV6-5 many 18 TRBD1 CASSSIPPTGVSNQPQHF TGTGCCAGCAGTTCCATACCCCCTACAGGGGTGAGCAATCAGCCCCAGCATTTT
TRBJ1-4 TRBV9 many 13 - CASSVGGREKLFF TGTGCCAGCAGCGTTGGTGGAAGGGAAAAACTGTTTTTT
TRBJ2-2 TRBV28 many 15 TRBD1 CASRLRDRATGELFF TGTGCCAGCAGACTCCGGGACAGGGCGACCGGGGAGCTGTTTTTT
TRBJ2-7 TRBV5-6 many 14 TRBD1 CASSYGTGGGEQYF TGTGCCAGCAGCTACGGGACAGGGGGAGGCGAGCAGTACTTC
TRBJ2-7 TRBV11-2 many 14 TRBD1 CASSPDRGRGEQYF TGTGCCAGCAGCCCCGACAGGGGGAGGGGAGAGCAGTACTTC
TRBJ1-1 TRBV7-6 many 15 - CASSLLGQATTEAFF TGTGCCAGCAGCTTATTGGGGCAGGCGACCACTGAAGCTTTCTTT
TRBJ2-7 TRBV6-2/TRBV6-3 medium-sized 14 TRBD1 CASSYPGTGYEQYF TGTGCCAGCAGTTACCCCGGGACAGGCTACGAGCAGTACTTC
TRBJ2-3 TRBV5-6 - 13 TRBD1 CASSLDRGDTQYF TGTGCCAGCAGCTTGGACAGGGGAGATACGCAGTATTTT
TRBJ1-6 TRBV6-2/TRBV6-3 - 14 TRBD1 CASRKTGGASPLHF TGTGCCAGCAGGAAGACAGGGGGAGCGTCACCCCTCCACTTT
TRBJ2-7 TRBV7-9 medium-sized 12 - CASSQLSDEQYF TGTGCCAGCAGCCAGCTTAGTGACGAGCAGTACTTC
TRBJ2-7 TRBV7-2 - 14 - CGSSLVGCSYEQYF TGTGGCAGCAGCTTAGTGGGCTGCTCCTACGAGCAGTACTTC
TRBJ1-1 TRBV9 many 16 - CASSVAPGHLNTEAFF TGTGCCAGCAGCGTAGCTCCGGGACACCTGAACACTGAAGCTTTCTTT